Listed below are T cell receptor beta chains from one sample, sequenced in a study of OX40 agonist ivuxolimab in advanced cancers. Assay: immunoSEQ multiplex PCR; the TCRdb copy retains only in-frame clones and omits some. The table lists 20,000 to 25,000 clones, approximately 80% of them singletons. The specimen comprised CD4+ or CD8+ T cells sorted from blood, sampled in a trial of the OX40 agonist ivuxolimab. Receptors were obtained from an adult with an advanced solid tumor such as melanoma, head and neck, liver or kidney cancer. CDR3s include the opening cysteine and the closing phenylalanine or tryptophan. The D gene is left open where the match is weak. Expanded clones get a size class; other rows say once, few or many, or leave the size out.

CDR3aa | CDR3nt | d_gene | j_gene | v_gene | abundance
CASSYDWSSNQPQHF | TGTGCCAGCAGTTACGATTGGAGTAGCAATCAGCCCCAGCATTTT | . | TRBJ1-5 | TRBV6-5 | .
CASSIPPTGTGLLAGQPQHF | TGTGCCAGTAGTATACCTCCCACGGGAACAGGCCTCCTGGCAGGACAGCCCCAGCATTTT | . | TRBJ1-5 | TRBV19 | .
CATSRVGEHNTEAFF | TGTGCCACCAGCAGAGTAGGGGAGCATAACACTGAAGCTTTCTTT | . | TRBJ1-1 | TRBV15 | .
CASSLRSSEAFF | TGCGCCAGCAGCCTAAGGAGCTCTGAAGCTTTCTTT | . | TRBJ1-1 | TRBV4-1 | .
CASSFGDSAYGYTF | TGTGCCAGCAGTTTCGGGGACAGTGCGTATGGCTACACCTTC | TRBD1 | TRBJ1-2 | TRBV28 | .
CASRDNRNTEAFF | TGTGCCAGCAGGGATAACAGGAACACTGAAGCTTTCTTT | . | TRBJ1-1 | TRBV11-2 | .
CASSTPGTGELFF | TGTGCCAGCAGTACCCCGGGCACCGGGGAGCTGTTTTTT | . | TRBJ2-2 | TRBV6-5 | .
CASSFSQDYEQYF | TGTGCCAGCAGCTTTTCACAAGACTACGAGCAGTACTTC | . | TRBJ2-7 | TRBV11-3 | .
CASSETGVGNTEAFF | TGTGCCAGCAGCGAAACAGGGGTAGGGAACACTGAAGCTTTCTTT | TRBD1 | TRBJ1-1 | TRBV9 | .
CAISEPGRNYEQYF | TGTGCCATCAGTGAACCAGGACGGAACTACGAGCAGTACTTC | . | TRBJ2-7 | TRBV10-3 | .
CATSRDGAATASAFF | TGTGCCACCAGCAGAGATGGCGCTGCGACAGCGAGCGCTTTCTTT | . | TRBJ1-1 | TRBV15 | .
CASSRSPGETQYF | TGTGCCAGCAGCAGATCGCCGGGGGAGACCCAGTACTTC | . | TRBJ2-5 | TRBV6-1 | .
CASSEWGGTGKETQYF | TGTGCCAGCAGTGAATGGGGAGGGACAGGGAAAGAGACCCAGTACTTC | TRBD1 | TRBJ2-5 | TRBV25-1 | .
CASSQDGDYGYTF | TGTGCCAGCAGTCAGGACGGCGACTATGGCTACACCTTC | . | TRBJ1-2 | TRBV6-5 | .
CASKQWREEETQYF | TGTGCCAGCAAGCAATGGCGTGAGGAAGAGACCCAGTACTTC | . | TRBJ2-5 | TRBV11-2 | .
CASSLGSGVGTDTQYF | TGTGCCAGCAGCTTGGGTTCGGGAGTGGGCACAGATACGCAGTATTTT | . | TRBJ2-3 | TRBV5-6 | .
CASKPGPRVTIYF | TGTGCCAGCAAACCGGGACCGCGGGTCACCATATATTTT | . | TRBJ1-3 | TRBV6-1 | .
CASNEGQARFYGYTF | TGTGCCAGCAACGAAGGACAGGCTCGTTTTTATGGCTACACCTTC | TRBD1 | TRBJ1-2 | TRBV6-1 | once
CASSFPTQWGGRYGYTF | TGTGCCAGCAGCTTTCCCACACAGTGGGGCGGCCGGTATGGCTACACCTTC | . | TRBJ1-2 | TRBV5-4 | .
CATSPLSANYGYTF | TGTGCCACCAGCCCCTTGTCGGCTAACTATGGCTACACCTTC | . | TRBJ1-2 | TRBV10-3 | .
CATDRDRGSGELFF | TGTGCCACTGACCGGGACAGGGGGTCCGGGGAGCTGTTTTTT | TRBD1 | TRBJ2-2 | TRBV7-9 | medium-sized
CASSQGGQNQPQHF | TGTGCCAGCAGCCAGGGGGGGCAGAATCAGCCCCAGCATTTT | TRBD1 | TRBJ1-5 | TRBV7-9 | once
CASSQGLPTPDRDYGYTF | TGTGCCAGCAGCCAAGGGCTCCCTACACCCGACAGGGACTATGGCTACACCTTC | TRBD1 | TRBJ1-2 | TRBV4-2 | .
CASSHRNRDWKETQYF | TGCGCCAGCAGCCATCGAAACAGGGATTGGAAAGAGACCCAGTACTTC | . | TRBJ2-5 | TRBV4-1 | .
CASRDTGNQPQHF | TGTGCCAGTCGGGACACAGGTAATCAGCCCCAGCATTTT | . | TRBJ1-5 | TRBV6-1 | .
CASSLDGYGYTF | TGTGCCAGCAGCTTGGATGGCTATGGCTACACCTTC | . | TRBJ1-2 | TRBV7-8 | .
CASSPGGGAQVTQYF | TGTGCCAGCAGCCCTGGCGGGGGGGCGCAGGTTACGCAGTATTTT | TRBD2 | TRBJ2-3 | TRBV5-4 | .
CASSFSGQGDGYTF | TGTGCCAGCAGTTTCTCCGGACAGGGTGATGGCTACACCTTC | TRBD1 | TRBJ1-2 | TRBV28 | .
CASSIDEREGDEQFF | TGTGCCAGTAGTATAGATGAGCGGGAGGGTGATGAGCAGTTCTTC | TRBD2 | TRBJ2-1 | TRBV19 | .
CASSVNGNSPNEQFF | TGTGCCAGCAGCGTAAACGGGAACAGCCCCAATGAGCAGTTCTTC | . | TRBJ2-1 | TRBV9 | .
CASSLPSGPLHF | TGTGCCAGCAGTCTCCCCTCCGGTCCCCTCCACTTT | . | TRBJ1-6 | TRBV6-6 | .
CASSRRSAGNTEAFF | TGCGCCAGCAGCCGCAGATCCGCAGGAAACACTGAAGCTTTCTTT | . | TRBJ1-1 | TRBV5-1 | .
CASSDGVAGGGADTQYF | TGTGCCAGCAGCGATGGTGTAGCGGGGGGCGGGGCAGATACGCAGTATTTT | TRBD2 | TRBJ2-3 | TRBV7-9 | .
CSVPDNGGYNEQFF | TGCAGCGTACCTGATAACGGGGGCTACAATGAGCAGTTCTTC | . | TRBJ2-1 | TRBV29-1 | .
CASSEPGNGELFF | TGTGCCAGCAGCGAGCCGGGGAACGGGGAGCTGTTTTTT | . | TRBJ2-2 | TRBV7-2 | .
CASAGSYEQYF | TGTGCCAGCGCCGGAAGCTACGAGCAGTACTTC | . | TRBJ2-7 | TRBV6-5 | .
CSVDVGGQETQYF | TGCAGCGTTGACGTAGGGGGGCAAGAGACCCAGTACTTC | . | TRBJ2-5 | TRBV29-1 | .
CASGGDRHQPQHF | TGTGCCAGCGGGGGGGACCGCCATCAGCCCCAGCATTTT | . | TRBJ1-5 | TRBV7-2 | .
CASTDRGRPGELFF | TGTGCCAGCACGGACAGGGGGCGGCCCGGGGAGCTGTTTTTT | TRBD1 | TRBJ2-2 | TRBV25-1 | .
CASSSPAGRDAYF | TGTGCCAGCAGCTCCCCCGCGGGCAGGGATGCGTACTTC | . | TRBJ2-7 | TRBV7-9 | .
CASSGRSTGTYGYTF | TGTGCCAGCAGTGGGCGATCGACAGGGACCTATGGCTACACCTTC | TRBD1 | TRBJ1-2 | TRBV6-1 | once
CSVEGGAGMNTEAFF | TGCAGCGTTGAAGGGGGGGCGGGAATGAACACTGAAGCTTTCTTT | . | TRBJ1-1 | TRBV29-1 | .
CASSALDGAKNIQYF | TGTGCCAGCAGTGCTCTGGACGGGGCCAAAAACATTCAGTACTTC | . | TRBJ2-4 | TRBV28 | once
CASRPGQENSPLHF | TGTGCCAGCAGACCGGGACAAGAAAATTCACCCCTCCACTTT | . | TRBJ1-6 | TRBV7-2 | .
CASRDWDRGANTEAFF | TGCGCCAGCAGGGACTGGGACAGGGGAGCGAACACTGAAGCTTTCTTT | TRBD1 | TRBJ1-1 | TRBV10-2 | once
CSVGSPRGHTDTQYF | TGCAGCGTTGGATCCCCCCGGGGACACACAGATACGCAGTATTTT | . | TRBJ2-3 | TRBV29-1 | .
CASSLGDSRRNYGYTF | TGTGCCAGCAGCTTAGGAGACAGTCGTCGGAACTATGGCTACACCTTC | . | TRBJ1-2 | TRBV7-8 | .
CASCPRDTYYEQYF | TGTGCCAGCTGCCCCCGGGACACCTACTACGAGCAGTACTTC | . | TRBJ2-7 | TRBV6-5 | .
CASTQGASNYGYTF | TGTGCCAGCACGCAGGGGGCTTCCAACTATGGCTACACCTTC | TRBD1 | TRBJ1-2 | TRBV5-4 | .
CASSELQESEKLFF | TGCGCCAGCAGTGAACTACAGGAAAGCGAAAAACTGTTTTTT | . | TRBJ1-4 | TRBV10-2 | .
CASSLRQTDTQYF | TGCGCCAGCAGCCTTAGACAGACAGATACGCAGTATTTT | . | TRBJ2-3 | TRBV10-2 | .
CASSQTFDRGFSNQPQHF | TGTGCCAGCAGCCAAACATTTGACAGGGGGTTTTCTAATCAGCCCCAGCATTTT | TRBD1 | TRBJ1-5 | TRBV4-2 | .
CASSPGTGVYGYTF | TGTGCCAGCAGCCCCGGGACAGGGGTTTATGGCTACACCTTC | TRBD1 | TRBJ1-2 | TRBV28 | .
CAISGGTGGHEQYF | TGTGCCATCAGTGGGGGGACAGGGGGCCACGAGCAGTACTTC | TRBD1 | TRBJ2-7 | TRBV10-3 | .
CASSQDQNGGPQGEQFF | TGTGCCAGCAGCCAAGATCAAAACGGGGGGCCCCAGGGTGAGCAGTTCTTC | . | TRBJ2-1 | TRBV4-2 | .
CAWGGNGLNTEAFF | TGTGCCTGGGGCGGTAATGGACTGAACACTGAAGCTTTCTTT | . | TRBJ1-1 | TRBV30 | .
CASRPDRASYEQYF | TGTGCCAGCAGACCCGACAGGGCATCCTACGAGCAGTACTTC | TRBD1 | TRBJ2-7 | TRBV6-5 | .